Below, 10 T cell receptor beta chains from the same sample are listed, as sequenced in a study of beta chain features in type 1 diabetes. Regarding the study as a whole: Across all four CD4+ subsets, people with type 1 diabetes showed modestly shorter TCRB CDR3s.

Expressed TCRB transcripts were sequenced because the entire RNA isolate underwent reverse transcription. Assay: immunoSEQ multiplex PCR; the TCRdb copy retains only in-frame clones and omits some. The sample includes about 15,000 clones, about three quarters of them seen just once. Their antigens are not known. Specimen: Tregs from blood. All receptors derive from a man aged 25-40 years with type 1 diabetes.

This chain connects TRBV10-3 to TRBJ1-1; 12 bases align to TRBD1. Germline V gene sequence: CDR1 ENHRY, CDR2 SYGVKD. Unmatched junction bases numbered 8, after V lost 7 bases and J lost 5 bases. The CDR3 sequence is 15 residues long. The DNA of the CDR3 is TGTGCCATCATTGGGACAGGGGGCGCAGGGACTGAAGCTTTCTTT. This encodes CAIIGTGGAGTEAFF.

The rearrangement links TRBV27 to TRBJ2-4; possibly TRBD2 for D (6 bases). Germline V CDR1 and CDR2: MNHEY, SMNVEV (reference sequence). The CDR3 has 15 amino acids. The V and J ends lost 5 bases and 3 bases respectively, with 14 bases between them. CDR3 bases: TGTGCCAGCAGTCCCTCCGGGAGCATCAAAAACATTCAGTACTTC. It yields the protein CASSPSGSIKNIQYF.

This clone was recorded once. The rearrangement links TRBV29-1 to TRBJ2-3; 7 bases fit TRBD1. The CDR3 is 13 residues long. Germline V CDR1 and CDR2: SQVTM, ANQGSEA. The V segment lost 7 bases and the J segment 4 bases; nucleotides outside the gene matches: 8. The CDR3 nucleotides are TGCAGCGGCGGACAGGTGGTCGCAGATACGCAGTATTTT. Translation gives CSGGQVVADTQYF.

The chain combines TRBV19 with TRBJ2-2, with 10 bases that match TRBD2. Germline V gene lookup returns CDR1 LNHDA and CDR2 SQIVND (reference sequence). The CDR3 loop spans 15 amino acids. Trimming cost V 7 bases and J 0 bases; bases outside gene matches: 2. CDR3 DNA: TGTGCCAGTAAGACTAGCGGGTCGAACACCGGGGAGCTGTTTTTT. This gives the protein CASKTSGSNTGELFF.

This clone was detected only a few times. The genes are TRBV5-1 and TRBJ2-7; 13 positions match TRBD2. The CDR3 runs to 16 residues. Germline trimming cut 4 bases from V and 4 bases from J; bases unmatched to any gene: 8. Germline-derived CDR1 and CDR2 are SGHRS and YFSETQ. In DNA form, the CDR3 reads TGCGCCAGCAGCGTCTGGACTAGCGGGAGCGGATACGAGCAGTACTTC. It is translated as CASSVWTSGSGYEQYF.

This clone was detected only a few times. The CDR3 nucleotides are TGTGCCAGCTCGTTACGGGACAGCTACACCGGGGAGCTGTTTTTT. Its translation is CASSLRDSYTGELFF. This chain joins TRBV18 and TRBJ2-2; 7 positions match TRBD1. This CDR3 region has 15 residues. Per the germline V gene, CDR1 is KGHSH and CDR2 is LQKENI. The J segment lost 3 bases and the V segment lost 6 bases, leaving 7 bases of the junction unmatched.

This chain links TRBV6-6 with TRBJ1-5; D is possibly TRBD1 (5 bases). V shed 8 bases and J shed 1 base, with 15 bases lying between them. CDR3 length equals 15 residues. The germline CDR1 and CDR2 sequences are MNHNY and SVGAGI (reference sequence). CDR3 sequence reads: CASLNTRGSNQPQHF. The CDR3 nucleotides read TGTGCCAGCCTAAATACACGGGGGAGCAATCAGCCCCAGCATTTT.

V and J are TRBV28 and TRBJ2-5, with TRBD2 matching over 9 bases. V was pared by 2 bases and J by 1 base, with 5 bases of the junction left unmatched. CDR3 length: 16 amino acids. Germline assignment: CDR1 MDHEN and CDR2 SYDVKM. In DNA, the CDR3 is TGTGCCAGCAGTTTAACCCAGCGGGAGGCCCAAGAGACCCAGTACTTC. This codes for CASSLTQREAQETQYF.

V is TRBV5-1 and J is TRBJ2-7; 8 bases align to TRBD2. Germline V gene data show CDR1 as SGHRS and CDR2 as YFSETQ. With 5 bases clipped from V and 0 bases from J, the junction kept 10 bases outside the gene matches. This CDR3 comprises 16 residues. The CDR3 reads CASSPQAGAISYEQYF. CDR3 bases: TGCGCCAGCAGTCCACAAGCGGGAGCGATCTCCTACGAGCAGTACTTC.

This chain connects TRBV5-1 to TRBJ2-5; no clear D gene. The CDR3 is 14 residues long. Germline CDR1 is SGHRS and CDR2 is YFSETQ. Trimming cost V 2 bases and J 2 bases, with 10 bases left between them. DNA for the CDR3: TGCGCCAGCAGCTTCGGTACAGCTCAAGAGACCCAGTACTTC. Translated, it gives CASSFGTAQETQYF.